The TCR beta chain under discussion was sequenced for a study of technical replicates of blood from several donors. Sequenced by immunoSEQ multiplex PCR; TCRdb stores in-frame clones only, minus some. The table records about 97,000 clones, about 95% of them present only once. Sequencing was done on a sample of T cells isolated from PBMCs. This clonotype was sampled from a human donor in good health.

The DNA of the CDR3 is TGTGCCAGTAGCCCCGGGACTACCCCCTACAATGAGCAGTTCTTC. Its translation is CASSPGTTPYNEQFF. The chain combines TRBV19 with TRBJ2-1; 7 nucleotides line up with TRBD2. Germline loops: CDR1 LNHDA, CDR2 SQIVND (reference sequence). With V trimmed by 6 bases and J by 2 bases, 7 bases remained unmatched. The CDR3 has 15 amino acids.